The 5 T cell receptor beta chains below were found in one sample sequenced in a study of cytomegalovirus exposure and HLA in healthy donors. A multiplex PCR was run with 60 Vbeta primers and 13 Jbeta primers. Clones were read by immunoSEQ multiplex PCR, and TCRdb kept only the in-frame ones, dropping some. The table includes approximately 160,000 clones, about 80% detected once. Sequenced input: PBMCs. The receptors were sampled from a man younger than 45 in good health and CMV-seropositive.

In this sample, this clone turned up a few times. The chain recombines TRBV19 with TRBJ2-3; D gene unclear. The CDR3 is 14 amino acids. CDR1 and CDR2 (germline): LNHDA, SQIVND (reference sequence). V lost 3 bases and J lost 6, with 13 bases in between. CDR3 loop: CASSISLDRDTQYF. In nucleotides, the CDR3 is TGTGCCAGTAGTATTTCCCTAGATCGCGATACGCAGTATTTT.

The V call is TRBV28, the J call TRBJ2-6; D possibly corresponds to TRBD1 (5 bases). Germline CDR1 reads MDHEN; CDR2 reads SYDVKM. This CDR3 spans 16 amino acids. V lost 3 bases and J 0 bases, leaving 9 bases between the germline ends. The CDR3 region has the DNA TGTGCCAGCAGTTTCCTACAGGTCTCTGGGGCCAACGTCCTGACTTTC. It is translated as CASSFLQVSGANVLTF. Looking up the rest from reference TRBV28 and TRBJ2-6 gives the full variable domain: DVKVTQSSRYLVKRTGEKVFLECVQDMDHENMFWYRQDPGLGLRLIYFSYDVKMKEKGDIPEGYSVSREKKERFSLILESASTNQTSMYLCASSFLQVSGANVLTFGAGSRLTVL.

This rearrangement joins TRBV28 to TRBJ1-1, with 8 bases that match TRBD1. V shed 7 bases and J 5 bases; nucleotides not matched to a gene: 12. The CDR3 is 15 residues long. CDR1 is MDHEN, CDR2 SYDVKM, per germline. In nucleotides, the CDR3 is TGTGCCAGCACCCTGACGACAGGGGTATTAACTGAAGCTTTCTTT. It specifies CASTLTTGVLTEAFF. Full variable domain (rest looked up from reference TRBV28 and TRBJ1-1): DVKVTQSSRYLVKRTGEKVFLECVQDMDHENMFWYRQDPGLGLRLIYFSYDVKMKEKGDIPEGYSVSREKKERFSLILESASTNQTSMYLCASTLTTGVLTEAFFGQGTRLTVV.

The chain recombines TRBV7-9 with TRBJ2-5; D perhaps matches TRBD1 (6 bases). The V and J ends lost 1 base and 5 bases respectively, with 11 bases between them. From germline, CDR1 is SEHNR and CDR2 FQNEAQ (reference sequence). The CDR3 runs 14 residues. The CDR3, as DNA: TGTGCCAGCAGCTTAGAGGGGGTCGGGGAGACCCAGTACTTC. It encodes CASSLEGVGETQYF.

This chain uses TRBV7-2 with TRBJ1-5; D is undetermined. The CDR3 loop spans 13 amino acids. CDR1 and CDR2 (germline): SGHTA, FQGNSA. The V gene lost 1 base and the J gene lost 6 bases, with 7 bases spanning the gap. CDR3 coding DNA: TGTGCCAGCAGCTTAGGGTACAGTCAGCCCCAGCATTTT. Protein sequence: CASSLGYSQPQHF.